Shown below are 26 T cell receptor beta chains from a single sample sequenced in a study of blood T cell repertoires in COVID-19. The repertoire was sequenced with immunoSEQ multiplex PCR; TCRdb's copy has only in-frame clones and lacks some. The sample has more than 300,000 clones, around 88% seen once. Sequences were obtained from peripheral blood. These receptors came from a woman in her forties or fifties with acute or convalescent COVID-19.

The chain has TRBV27 and TRBJ2-7, with 12 bases lining up with TRBD2. The length of the CDR3 is 15 residues. With V trimmed by 6 bases and J by 5 bases, 8 bases remained unmatched. Germline values: CDR1 MNHEY, CDR2 SMNVEV (reference sequence). The CDR3 DNA reads as TGTGCCAGCAGGACCAGGACTAGCGGGAAAAACGAGCAGTACTTC. Protein product: CASRTRTSGKNEQYF.

CDR3 DNA: TGTGCCAGCAGCTACCAGGGTAGTGGAAACACCATATATTTT. It encodes CASSYQGSGNTIYF. The chain carries TRBV6-5 and TRBJ1-3; TRBD1 might be the D (5 bases). CDR3 length: 14 residues. V gave up 6 bases and J gave up 3 bases, with 12 bases separating them. Germline V gene lookup returns CDR1 MNHEY and CDR2 SVGAGI.

This sequence joins TRBV7-2 and TRBJ2-5; 7 bases align to TRBD2. The CDR3 contains 14 residues. Germline V gene data show CDR1 as SGHTA and CDR2 as FQGNSA. V shed 5 bases, J shed 5 bases, and the junction held 8 bases outside the gene matches. The CDR3 DNA sequence: TGTGCCAGCAGCCACCGGGAGGTGGGGGAGACCCAGTACTTC. Its protein product is CASSHREVGETQYF.

V usage is TRBV5-8 and J usage is TRBJ1-5; 7 nucleotides agree with TRBD1. Germline V gene lookup returns CDR1 SGHTS and CDR2 YDEGEE. The junction had 11 bases not matched to a gene; V was cut back by 6 bases and J by 5 bases. The CDR3 is 15 residues long. In DNA, the CDR3 is TGTGCCAGCACCTCCATTACAGGGGACTATCAGCCCCAGCATTTT. Residues: CASTSITGDYQPQHF.

The chain combines TRBV19 with TRBJ2-5; D is perhaps TRBD2 (5 bases). This CDR3 has 17 residues. V shed 3 bases and J shed 0 bases, with 17 bases lying between them. CDR1 and CDR2 (germline): LNHDA, SQIVND (reference sequence). The CDR3 spells CASSISPGKGDQETQYF. CDR3 bases: TGTGCCAGTAGTATCTCCCCGGGAAAGGGTGACCAAGAGACCCAGTACTTC.

The V and J genes are TRBV9 and TRBJ2-7; 7 positions match TRBD2. The V gene's germline CDR1 is SGDLS and CDR2 YYNGEE. The CDR3 loop spans 15 amino acids. After removal of 0 bases from V and 2 bases from J, the junction contained 5 bases not matched to a gene. The CDR3 here is CASSVAAGDAYEQYF. The CDR3 DNA sequence: TGTGCCAGCAGCGTAGCCGCGGGAGACGCCTACGAGCAGTACTTC.

The chain recombines TRBV9 with TRBJ2-3; a possible D gene is TRBD2 (5 bases). Trimming shortened V by 0 bases and J by 1 base, and 9 bases separated the two germline ends. Per the germline V gene, CDR1 is SGDLS and CDR2 is YYNGEE. The CDR3 totals 15 residues. The CDR3 DNA reads TGTGCCAGCAGCGTAGGCGGGCCCGGCACAGATACGCAGTATTTT. It translates to CASSVGGPGTDTQYF.

The rearrangement links TRBV13 to TRBJ1-4; 10 bases agree with TRBD1. V was pared by 5 bases and J by 6 bases, with 9 bases of the junction left unmatched. Germline V lookup: CDR1 PRHDT, CDR2 FYEKMQ (reference sequence). The CDR3 totals 16 residues. The CDR3 sequence: CASSEKRTGGYEKLFF. The CDR3 DNA sequence: TGTGCCAGCAGCGAGAAACGGACAGGGGGTTATGAAAAACTGTTTTTT.

This clone occurred a few times. The chain has TRBV6-5 and TRBJ1-5; 9 bases align to TRBD1. The CDR3 totals 13 residues. Germline values: CDR1 MNHEY, CDR2 SVGAGI. The V gene end was trimmed by 10 bases and the J gene end by 6 bases; junction bases not matched to a gene: 7. CDR3 DNA sequence: TGTGCCATTATGACAGGGGGAGGTCAGCCCCAGCATTTT. The encoded protein is CAIMTGGGQPQHF.

The chain joins TRBV27 to TRBJ2-1; 9 bases align to TRBD1. CDR3 length equals 15 residues. The germline V gene has CDR1 MNHEY and CDR2 SMNVEV (reference sequence). Trimming took 2 bases from V and 1 from J; bases not matched to a gene: 0. The CDR3 spells CASSLGTGSYNEQFF. CDR3 in DNA: TGTGCCAGCAGTTTAGGGACAGGGTCCTACAATGAGCAGTTCTTC.

The gene calls are TRBV5-1 and TRBJ2-2; 9 nucleotides line up with TRBD2. The CDR3 extends over 16 amino acids. V gave up 3 bases and J gave up 3 bases; unmatched junction bases: 6. Germline lookup yields CDR1 SGHRS and CDR2 YFSETQ. The CDR3 nucleotides are TGCGCCAGCAGCTCGCTAGCGGGATTCGACACCGGGGAGCTGTTTTTT. This translates into CASSSLAGFDTGELFF.

The chain couples TRBV4-3 to TRBJ2-3; the D gene is possibly TRBD2 (7 bases). CDR3 length: 17 amino acids. CDR1 LGHNA and CDR2 YSLEER come from the germline V gene. V was cut by 0 bases and J by 2 bases, with 15 bases left in between. The CDR3 region has the DNA TGCGCCAGCAGCCAAGATTTGGCGGGGGCGTACACAGATACGCAGTATTTT. Protein: CASSQDLAGAYTDTQYF.

The chain has TRBV4-1 and TRBJ1-5; tentative D call: TRBD1 (5 bases). The ends were cut back, 4 bases at V and 0 bases at J, with 10 bases in the middle. Germline V gene lookup returns CDR1 MGHRA and CDR2 YSYEKL. This CDR3 has 15 amino acids. The CDR3 here is CASSPGTFSNQPQHF. The DNA for the CDR3 is TGCGCCAGCAGCCCGGGGACTTTTAGCAATCAGCCCCAGCATTTT.

The J gene is TRBJ1-1, the V gene TRBV7-2; D not resolved. Trimming took off 5 bases at V and 2 bases at J, with 12 bases between the two ends. The CDR3 runs to 14 residues. The germline gives CDR1 SGHTA, CDR2 FQGNSA. The CDR3 spells CASSRRSINTEAFF. CDR3 nucleotides: TGTGCCAGCAGCAGGCGGAGTATTAACACTGAAGCTTTCTTT.

The chain combines TRBV5-6 with TRBJ2-3; TRBD1 matches at 11 bases. Germline trimming cut 2 bases from V and 2 bases from J; bases unmatched to any gene: 4. This CDR3 region has 16 residues. Germline CDR1 and CDR2: SGHDT and YYEEEE. CDR3 sequence: CASSFRDRGITDTQYF. CDR3 coding DNA: TGTGCCAGCAGCTTCCGGGACAGGGGGATCACAGATACGCAGTATTTT.

The chain has TRBV7-9 and TRBJ2-3, with 7 bases aligning to TRBD2. Germline V gene lookup returns CDR1 SEHNR and CDR2 FQNEAQ (reference sequence). The V and J ends lost 0 bases and 3 bases, in that order; junction bases with no gene match: 15. CDR3 length: 19 amino acids. The CDR3 DNA follows: TGTGCCAGCAGCTTAGCGAGGTATAGTGGCGGGAGTAGGACAGATACGCAGTATTTT. Encoded protein: CASSLARYSGGSRTDTQYF. Using reference TRBV7-9 and TRBJ2-3 for the parts outside the CDR3, the full variable domain is DTGVSQNPRHKITKRGQNVTFRCDPISEHNRLYWYRQTLGQGPEFLTYFQNEAQLEKSRLLSDRFSAERPKGSFSTLEIQRTEQGDSAMYLCASSLARYSGGSRTDTQYFGPGTRLTVL.

V usage is TRBV27 and J usage is TRBJ2-1, with TRBD2 as a possible D gene (5 bases). Looked up from germline, CDR1 is MNHEY and CDR2 is SMNVEV (reference sequence). V was clipped by 6 bases and J by 1 base, with 19 bases between them. The CDR3 is 17 amino acids. CDR3 DNA: TGTGCCAGCAGCCTCCTCTCTTTGGGAGAATCCTACAATGAGCAGTTCTTC. It translates to CASSLLSLGESYNEQFF.

The rearrangement joins TRBV28 to TRBJ2-7; perhaps TRBD2 as D (6 bases). The V gene's germline CDR1 is MDHEN and CDR2 SYDVKM. V lost 10 bases and J 0 bases, leaving 10 bases between the germline ends. The CDR3 loop spans 12 amino acids. CDR3 coding DNA: TGTGCCACCCGGGGGTTCTCCTACGAGCAGTACTTC. This sequence encodes CATRGFSYEQYF.

This clone was counted only a few times. The chain couples TRBV18 to TRBJ1-2; D is uncertain. This CDR3 is 14 amino acids long. The V end lost 1 base, the J end lost 6 bases, and 12 bases lay between the germline ends. CDR1 and CDR2 (germline): KGHSH, LQKENI. For the CDR3, the DNA is TGTGCCAGCTCACCACTCAGCAGGAAGGATGGCTACACCTTC. Its protein product is CASSPLSRKDGYTF.

The chain combines TRBV7-9 with TRBJ1-2; unclear D gene. Trimming removed 0 bases at V and 10 bases at J, with 12 bases between. CDR3 size: 13 residues. CDR1 and CDR2 from the germline V gene are SEHNR and FQNEAQ (reference sequence). For the CDR3, the DNA is TGTGCCAGCAGCTTAGCGCTAGAGCGCGACTACACCTTC. As protein: CASSLALERDYTF.

This clone came up many times. Other DNA sequences in the same sample also yield this CDR3. The rearrangement joins TRBV11-2 to TRBJ1-1; 8 nucleotides agree with TRBD1. With V trimmed by 3 bases and J by 1 base, 1 base remained unmatched. The CDR3 has 14 amino acids. Per the germline V gene, CDR1 is SGHAT and CDR2 is FQNNGV. The CDR3 loop is CASSFDRGNTEAFF. The CDR3 DNA reads TGTGCCAGCAGCTTTGACAGGGGGAACACTGAAGCTTTCTTT.

This clone was counted a single time. V and J are TRBV5-1 and TRBJ2-6; TRBD2 is a possible D gene (5 bases). The V gene's germline CDR1 is SGHRS and CDR2 YFSETQ. V lost 4 bases to trimming and J lost 0 bases, with 11 bases between them. This CDR3 is built from 16 residues. This CDR3 reads CASSIGLNSGANVLTF. In DNA, the CDR3 is TGCGCCAGCAGCATAGGACTGAACTCTGGGGCCAACGTCCTGACTTTC.

V usage is TRBV28 and J usage is TRBJ2-5; 10 bases are shared with TRBD1. The germline CDR1 and CDR2 sequences are MDHEN and SYDVKM. V lost 5 bases and J lost 3; bases outside the gene matches: 6. This CDR3 is built from 15 residues. DNA of the CDR3: TGTGCCAGCAGTACCCCCGGGACAGGGGAAGAGACCCAGTACTTC. Translating gives CASSTPGTGEETQYF.

This clone was picked up one time. The chain has TRBV27 and TRBJ1-2; no firm D call. The CDR3 totals 13 residues. Trimming took off 5 bases at V and 3 bases at J, with 10 bases between the two ends. Germline loops: CDR1 MNHEY, CDR2 SMNVEV (reference sequence). The CDR3: CASSTAYYYGYTF. The CDR3 nucleotides are TGTGCCAGCAGTACCGCCTACTACTATGGCTACACCTTC.

V usage is TRBV7-9 and J usage is TRBJ1-3; D is undetermined. The germline CDR1 and CDR2 sequences are SEHNR and FQNEAQ (reference sequence). Trimming stripped 3 bases from V and 4 bases from J, with 7 bases between. This CDR3 is 13 amino acids long. The CDR3 nucleotides are TGTGCCAGCAGCTTCGGTCCCGGAAACACCATATATTTT. Translation: CASSFGPGNTIYF.

J is TRBJ2-7 and V is TRBV5-1; 9 bases map to TRBD2. Germline loops: CDR1 SGHRS, CDR2 YFSETQ. The CDR3 runs to 14 residues. V lost 9 bases and J lost 7; bases outside the gene matches: 14. CDR3 sequence: CATSRWTSDQEQYF. The CDR3 DNA reads as TGCGCCACCTCACGTTGGACTAGCGATCAAGAGCAGTACTTC.